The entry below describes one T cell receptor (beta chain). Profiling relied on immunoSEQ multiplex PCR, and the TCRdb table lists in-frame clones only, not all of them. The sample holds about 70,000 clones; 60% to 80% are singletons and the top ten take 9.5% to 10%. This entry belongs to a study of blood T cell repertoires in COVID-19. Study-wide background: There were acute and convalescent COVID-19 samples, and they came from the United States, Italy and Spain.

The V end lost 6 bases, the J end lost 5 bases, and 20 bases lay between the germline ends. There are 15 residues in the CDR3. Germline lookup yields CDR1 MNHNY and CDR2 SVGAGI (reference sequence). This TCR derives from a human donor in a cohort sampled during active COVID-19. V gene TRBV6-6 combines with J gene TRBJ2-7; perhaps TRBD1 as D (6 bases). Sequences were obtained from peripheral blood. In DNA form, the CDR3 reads TGTGCCAGCAGACACCCCCAGGTGGGGGCCGACGAGCAGTACTTC. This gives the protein CASRHPQVGADEQYF.